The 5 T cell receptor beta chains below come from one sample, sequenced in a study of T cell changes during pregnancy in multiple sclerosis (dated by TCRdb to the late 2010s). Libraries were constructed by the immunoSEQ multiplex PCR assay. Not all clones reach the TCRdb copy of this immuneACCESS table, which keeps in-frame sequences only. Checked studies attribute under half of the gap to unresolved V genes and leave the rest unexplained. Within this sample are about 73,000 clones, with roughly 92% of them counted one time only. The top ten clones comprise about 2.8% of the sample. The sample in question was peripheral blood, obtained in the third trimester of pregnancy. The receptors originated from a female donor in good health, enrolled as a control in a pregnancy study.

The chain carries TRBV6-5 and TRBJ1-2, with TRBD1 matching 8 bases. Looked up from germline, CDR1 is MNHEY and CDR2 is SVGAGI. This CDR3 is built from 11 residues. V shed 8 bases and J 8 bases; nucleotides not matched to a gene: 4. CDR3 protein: CASRTGRGYTF. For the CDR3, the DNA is TGTGCCAGCCGGACAGGGAGAGGCTACACCTTC.

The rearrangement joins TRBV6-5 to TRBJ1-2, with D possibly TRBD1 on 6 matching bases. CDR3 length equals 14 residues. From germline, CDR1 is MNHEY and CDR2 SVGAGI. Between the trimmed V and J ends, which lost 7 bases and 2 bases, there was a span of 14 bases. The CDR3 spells CASTLGGANYGYTF. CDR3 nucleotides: TGTGCCAGCACCCTTGGGGGGGCCAACTATGGCTACACCTTC.

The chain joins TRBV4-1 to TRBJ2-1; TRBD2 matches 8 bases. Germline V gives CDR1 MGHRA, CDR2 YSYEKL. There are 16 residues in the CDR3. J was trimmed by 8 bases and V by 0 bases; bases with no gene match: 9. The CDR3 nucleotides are TGCGCCAGCAGCCAAGAAGTGACGGGGGGGATTCATGAGCAGTTCTTC. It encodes CASSQEVTGGIHEQFF.

Here the CDR3 reads CASSPSVSGGAPDTQYF. The DNA for the CDR3 is TGTGCCAGCTCACCATCGGTGAGCGGGGGGGCCCCAGATACGCAGTATTTT. The chain employs TRBV18 and TRBJ2-3; 10 nucleotides match TRBD2. Germline CDR1 reads KGHSH; CDR2 reads LQKENI. The CDR3 runs 17 residues. V gave up 2 bases and J gave up 4 bases; unmatched junction bases: 9.

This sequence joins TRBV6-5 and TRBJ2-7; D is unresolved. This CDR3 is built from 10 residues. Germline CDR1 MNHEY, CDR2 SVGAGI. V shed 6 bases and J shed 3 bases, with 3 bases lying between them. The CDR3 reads CASSHYEQYF. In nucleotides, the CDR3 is TGTGCCAGCAGCCACTACGAGCAGTACTTC.